Here is one T cell receptor beta chain with its context. Germline values: CDR1 MNHEY, CDR2 SVGAGI. This CDR3 region has 15 residues. V lost 0 bases to trimming and J lost 1 base, with 8 bases between them. The sample is drawn from a study of T cell changes during pregnancy in multiple sclerosis. Sequencing used immunoSEQ multiplex PCR; TCRdb keeps in-frame clones, though not all of them. There are about 98,000 clones in the sample; about 90% occur only once, and about 2% lies in the top ten. The TCR originated in a female donor in good health, enrolled as a control in a pregnancy study. V gene TRBV6-5 combines with J gene TRBJ2-3; tentatively, D is TRBD2 (5 bases). The sequenced sample was peripheral blood, obtained after pregnancy. For the CDR3, the DNA is TGTGCCAGCAGTTACTCGGGAGAGGGCACAGATACGCAGTATTTT. Protein sequence: CASSYSGEGTDTQYF.